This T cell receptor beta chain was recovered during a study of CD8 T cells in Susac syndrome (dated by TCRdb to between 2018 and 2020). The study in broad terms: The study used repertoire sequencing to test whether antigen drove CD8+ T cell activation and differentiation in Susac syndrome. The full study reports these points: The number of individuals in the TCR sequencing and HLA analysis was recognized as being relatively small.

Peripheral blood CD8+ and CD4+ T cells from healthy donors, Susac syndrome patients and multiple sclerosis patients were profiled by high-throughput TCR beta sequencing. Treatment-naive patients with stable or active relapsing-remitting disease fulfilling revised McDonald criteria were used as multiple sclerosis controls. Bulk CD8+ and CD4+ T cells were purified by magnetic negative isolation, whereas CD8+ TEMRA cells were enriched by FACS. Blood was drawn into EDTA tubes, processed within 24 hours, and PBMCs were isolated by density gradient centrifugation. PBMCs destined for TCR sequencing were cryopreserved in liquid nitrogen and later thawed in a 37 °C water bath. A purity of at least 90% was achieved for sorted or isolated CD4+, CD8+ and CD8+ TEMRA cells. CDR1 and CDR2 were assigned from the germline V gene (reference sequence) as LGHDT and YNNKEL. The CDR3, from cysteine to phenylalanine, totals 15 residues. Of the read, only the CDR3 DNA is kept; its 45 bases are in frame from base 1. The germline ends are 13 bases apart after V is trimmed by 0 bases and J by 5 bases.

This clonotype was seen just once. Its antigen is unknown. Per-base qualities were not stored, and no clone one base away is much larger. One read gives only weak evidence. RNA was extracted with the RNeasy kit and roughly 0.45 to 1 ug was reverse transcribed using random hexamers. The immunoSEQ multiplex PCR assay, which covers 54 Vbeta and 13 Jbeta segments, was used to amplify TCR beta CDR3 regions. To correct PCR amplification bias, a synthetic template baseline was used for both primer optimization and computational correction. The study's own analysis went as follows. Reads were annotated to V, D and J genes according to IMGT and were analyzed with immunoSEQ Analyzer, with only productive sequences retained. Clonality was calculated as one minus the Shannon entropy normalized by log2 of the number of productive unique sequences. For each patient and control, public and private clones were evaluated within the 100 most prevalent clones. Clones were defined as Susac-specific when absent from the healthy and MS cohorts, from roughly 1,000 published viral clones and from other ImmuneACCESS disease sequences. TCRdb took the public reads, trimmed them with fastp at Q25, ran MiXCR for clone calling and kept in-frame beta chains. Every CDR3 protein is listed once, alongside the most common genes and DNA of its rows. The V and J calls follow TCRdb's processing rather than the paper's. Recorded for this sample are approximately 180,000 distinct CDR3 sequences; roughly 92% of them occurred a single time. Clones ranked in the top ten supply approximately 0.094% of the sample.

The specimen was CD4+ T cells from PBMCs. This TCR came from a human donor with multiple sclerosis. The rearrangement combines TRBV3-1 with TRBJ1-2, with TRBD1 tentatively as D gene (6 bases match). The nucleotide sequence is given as TGTGCCAGCAGCCAAGATTGGGGGGGCTGGTATGGCTACACCTTC. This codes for CASSQDWGGWYGYTF.